The 12 T cell receptor beta chains below all came from one sample that was sequenced in a study of PD-1 blockade in classical Hodgkin lymphoma. Generated by immunoSEQ multiplex PCR, the TCRdb table keeps only in-frame clones and is missing some. The sample has approximately 61,000 clones; over 75% are singletons. Every patient experienced relapse after autologous stem cell transplantation, and brentuximab vedotin exposure varied. The material was peripheral blood mononuclear cells (PBMCs), obtained at baseline. The receptor source for this set is a human donor with classical Hodgkin lymphoma.

In this sample, this clone turned up a few times. This chain links TRBV2 with TRBJ2-2, with D uncertain. CDR3 length: 13 amino acids. The V end lost 6 bases, the J end lost 3 bases, and 8 bases lay between the germline ends. CDR1 and CDR2 from the germline V gene are SNHLY and FYNNEI. CDR3 DNA: TGTGCCAGCAGGGCCAGATACACCGGGGAGCTGTTTTTT. Translating it yields CASRARYTGELFF.

To note about this clone: Germline and junction disagree at one end, which may indicate a read error. CDR3 sequence: CASGLWNNQPQHF. The CDR3 nucleotides are TGTGCCAGCGGTTTGTGGAACAATCAGCCCCAGCATTTT. The chain joins TRBV27 to TRBJ1-5, with no clear D. The germline gives CDR1 MNHEY, CDR2 SMNVEV (reference sequence). This CDR3 contains 13 residues.

The rearrangement joins TRBV6-5 to TRBJ2-7; D gene unclear. CDR1 is MNHEY, CDR2 SVGAGI, per germline. The V gene lost 4 bases and the J gene lost 0 bases, with 7 bases spanning the gap. CDR3 length: 13 residues. The CDR3 region is CASSSLDSYEQYF. The CDR3 region has the DNA TGTGCCAGCAGTTCTCTGGACTCCTACGAGCAGTACTTC.

This clone showed up just once. The chain carries TRBV6-1 and TRBJ1-2; D might be TRBD1 (5 bases). Germline V CDR1 and CDR2: MNHNS, SASEGT. Between the trimmed V and J ends, which lost 6 bases and 7 bases, there was a span of 12 bases. This CDR3 is 12 amino acids long. CDR3 nucleotides: TGTGCCAGCAGCCCGGTGGGGGGTGGCTACACCTTC. Amino acids: CASSPVGGGYTF.

The chain is built from TRBV5-4 and TRBJ2-7; 8 bases fit TRBD1. The V and J ends lost 5 bases and 4 bases, in that order; junction bases with no gene match: 8. Germline V CDR1 and CDR2: SGHNT, YYREEE (reference sequence). The CDR3 is made up of 14 amino acids. The CDR3 region is CASSSGTGIYEQYF. As DNA, the CDR3 is TGTGCCAGCAGTTCCGGGACAGGCATATACGAGCAGTACTTC.

The chain employs TRBV4-1 and TRBJ2-5; a weak D match, TRBD2 (5 bases). The closer fit of TRBJ2-7 to the DNA end suggests the J call may be wrong. This CDR3 has 15 residues. The V gene's germline CDR1 is MGHRA and CDR2 YSYEKL. CDR3 protein: CASSQATGRGYEQYF. As DNA, the CDR3 is TGCGCCAGCAGCCAGGCAACTGGACGGGGCTACGAGCAGTACTTC.

The chain combines TRBV6-6 with TRBJ2-7; a possible D gene is TRBD1 (5 bases). This CDR3 spans 13 amino acids. CDR1 and CDR2 (germline): MNHNY, SVGAGI (reference sequence). Trimming cost V 8 bases and J 1 base, with 12 bases left between them. The CDR3 DNA follows: TGTGCCAGCTTAGACAGCCTTTCCTACGAGCAGTACTTC. Its protein product is CASLDSLSYEQYF.

The V gene is TRBV6-5, the J gene TRBJ1-2, with D possibly being TRBD1 (5 bases). Germline V gene data show CDR1 as MNHEY and CDR2 as SVGAGI. Deletions cut 5 bases from V and 8 bases from J, with 18 bases between. This CDR3 contains 14 residues. CDR3 bases: TGTGCCAGCAGTGCTTCTTCAGGGTATGGAGGCTACACCTTC. Translated: CASSASSGYGGYTF.

The chain combines TRBV7-9 with TRBJ2-7; D call uncertain. Per germline, CDR1 SEHNR and CDR2 FQNEAQ (reference sequence). Deletions cut 8 bases from V and 7 bases from J, with 12 bases between. There are 11 residues in the CDR3. This CDR3 reads CASEKIGEQYF. The CDR3, as DNA: TGTGCCAGCGAAAAGATTGGAGAGCAGTACTTC. Full variable domain (remainder filled in from reference TRBV7-9 and TRBJ2-7): DTGVSQNPRHKITKRGQNVTFRCDPISEHNRLYWYRQTLGQGPEFLTYFQNEAQLEKSRLLSDRFSAERPKGSFSTLEIQRTEQGDSAMYLCASEKIGEQYFGPGTRLTVT.

The chain carries TRBV19 and TRBJ2-3, with 10 positions matching TRBD2. The CDR3 is 17 amino acids. Germline loops: CDR1 LNHDA, CDR2 SQIVND (reference sequence). The V segment lost 6 bases and the J segment 1 base; nucleotides outside the gene matches: 10. The CDR3 bases are TGTGCCAGTAGAAAGCGGGGGGGCCGGGGTGGCACAGATACGCAGTATTTT. Translated: CASRKRGGRGGTDTQYF.

On this clone itself: Germline and junction disagree at one end, which may indicate a read error. The chain joins TRBV10-3 to TRBJ2-7, with 9 bases aligning to TRBD2. The CDR3 covers 14 residues. CDR1 is ENHRY and CDR2 is SYGVKD in the germline V gene. Here the CDR3 reads CAISVSGGNYGQYF. The CDR3 DNA reads TGTGCCATCAGTGTGAGCGGGGGGAACTACGGGCAGTACTTC.

V gene TRBV19 combines with J gene TRBJ1-5, with D unclear. V shed 5 bases and J shed 7 bases, with 18 bases lying between them. Per germline, CDR1 LNHDA and CDR2 SQIVND (reference sequence). The CDR3 length is 15 residues. The CDR3 DNA sequence: TGTGCCAGTAGTCGGCCGGACCTCTTGGGGCAGCCCCAGCATTTT. This sequence encodes CASSRPDLLGQPQHF.